A single T cell receptor beta chain is shown here with its context. Its antigen remains unknown. The same CDR3 also results from other DNA sequences found in this sample. The CDR3 extends over 13 amino acids. Germline V CDR1 and CDR2: LNHDA, SQIVND (reference sequence). V gave up 3 bases and J gave up 1 base, with 6 bases separating them. Generated by immunoSEQ multiplex PCR, the TCRdb table keeps only in-frame clones and is missing some. The sample has 340,000 or so clones; over 90% are singletons. As to time point: blood from clinic visit 5 months post-surgery; TSC patient then seizure free. Surgery cases with the highest brain T cell transcript signatures were chosen for sequencing. Pre-surgery treatment included at least one anti-epileptic drug. The data stem from a study of brain T cells in children with intractable seizures. Study-level results: Absence of clones before surgery may stem from lower sequencing depth.

The genes are TRBV19 and TRBJ1-1; no firm D call. This receptor was identified in a boy under three years old with tuberous sclerosis and intractable seizures. The sequenced sample was peripheral blood, obtained more than 4 months after surgery. In DNA form, the CDR3 reads TGTGCCAGTAGTATCCTAGGGAACACTGAAGCTTTCTTT. Its protein product is CASSILGNTEAFF.